This T cell receptor beta chain was recorded in a study of blood T cells in healthy people across ages. The germline V gene has CDR1 LGHNA and CDR2 YSLEER. The CDR3 contains 15 residues. A remark on this clonotype: An end of the junction does not agree with germline; a read error may underlie this.

Through a sample-barcoded 5' primer and a J-beta primer mix, a second PCR was run for roughly 6 to 12 cycles. Each CDR3 protein is one row after TCRdb ran MiXCR on the 5' RACE reads. The sample carries 870,000 or so distinct CDR3 sequences, roughly 26% recorded once. The chain combines TRBV4-3 with TRBJ1-5; D remains ambiguous. The clonotype comes from a woman older than 75 in good health. Material for sequencing was blood. CDR3 residues: CASNQDLGYRQPQHF. The CDR3 DNA sequence: TGCGCCAGCAACCAAGATCTAGGGTATAGACAGCCCCAGCATTTT.